This is a list of T cell receptor beta chains from one sample in a study of OX40 agonist ivuxolimab in advanced cancers. Using immunoSEQ multiplex PCR, the repertoire was profiled, and TCRdb retains in-frame clones only, with some absent. The sample records about 18,000 clones, approximately 85% being singletons. This specimen consisted of CD4+ or CD8+ T cells sorted from blood, obtained in a trial of the OX40 agonist ivuxolimab. These TCRs come from an adult with an advanced solid tumor such as melanoma, head and neck, liver or kidney cancer. Both conserved end residues are part of each CDR3. The D gene is left open where the match is weak. Not every row has a clone size; where given, it reads once, few, many or a size class.

J gene: TRBJ2-3; V gene: TRBV9; D gene: .; clone size: .; CDR3 DNA: TGTGCCAGCAGCGCCCTCACGGATACGCAGTATTTT; CDR3 protein: CASSALTDTQYF
J gene: TRBJ2-7; V gene: TRBV28; D gene: .; clone size: .; CDR3 DNA: TGTGCCAGCAGGCCCGCCGGGATATCTTACGAGCAGTACTTC; CDR3 protein: CASRPAGISYEQYF
J gene: TRBJ2-7; V gene: TRBV15; D gene: .; clone size: .; CDR3 DNA: TGTGCCACCAGCAGAGTAGGGTGGAGGGCCTACGAGCAGTACTTC; CDR3 protein: CATSRVGWRAYEQYF
J gene: TRBJ2-7; V gene: TRBV12-5; D gene: .; clone size: .; CDR3 DNA: TGTGCTAGTGGTTTGGTGTTGAACCGCGGGACCAAAGAGGAGCAGTACTTC; CDR3 protein: CASGLVLNRGTKEEQYF
J gene: TRBJ2-7; V gene: TRBV28; D gene: TRBD2; clone size: .; CDR3 DNA: TGTGCCAGCAGCTACGAGGGAGGGCTTGGCGAGCAGTACTTC; CDR3 protein: CASSYEGGLGEQYF
J gene: TRBJ2-7; V gene: TRBV14; D gene: TRBD2; clone size: .; CDR3 DNA: TGTGCCAGCAGCCAACGGGCCGGACTAGCGGGACCTTCTCAGAACGAGCAGTACTTC; CDR3 protein: CASSQRAGLAGPSQNEQYF
J gene: TRBJ2-3; V gene: TRBV6-6; D gene: TRBD2; clone size: .; CDR3 DNA: TGTGCCAGTAGGTCGGCGGGAGGGGACAGAGATACGCAGTATTTT; CDR3 protein: CASRSAGGDRDTQYF
J gene: TRBJ2-1; V gene: TRBV15; D gene: TRBD2; clone size: .; CDR3 DNA: TGTGCCACCAGGCGAGCGGGAATAGTGGATGAGCAGTTCTTC; CDR3 protein: CATRRAGIVDEQFF
J gene: TRBJ2-2; V gene: TRBV5-6; D gene: TRBD1; clone size: .; CDR3 DNA: TGTGCCAGCACCCCGACAGGGAAGTCCCTCACCGGGGAGCTGTTTTTT; CDR3 protein: CASTPTGKSLTGELFF
J gene: TRBJ2-7; V gene: TRBV27; D gene: .; clone size: .; CDR3 DNA: TGTGCCAGCAGGGCGGGGCGGGCCTACGAGCAGTACTTC; CDR3 protein: CASRAGRAYEQYF
J gene: TRBJ2-5; V gene: TRBV11-3; D gene: TRBD1; clone size: .; CDR3 DNA: TGTGCCAGCAGCTTACCGGACAGGTTAGAGACCCAGTACTTC; CDR3 protein: CASSLPDRLETQYF
J gene: TRBJ1-1; V gene: TRBV6-1; D gene: .; clone size: .; CDR3 DNA: TGTGCCAGCTCGAACACTGAAGCTTTCTTT; CDR3 protein: CASSNTEAFF
J gene: TRBJ2-7; V gene: TRBV29-1; D gene: .; clone size: once; CDR3 DNA: TGCAGCATTGAAGTACAGGGGGGGTACGAGCAGTACTTC; CDR3 protein: CSIEVQGGYEQYF
J gene: TRBJ1-4; V gene: TRBV7-9; D gene: TRBD1; clone size: .; CDR3 DNA: TGTGCCAGCACCACGGTGGGACAGAATAATGAAAAACTGTTTTTT; CDR3 protein: CASTTVGQNNEKLFF
J gene: TRBJ2-2; V gene: TRBV4-1; D gene: TRBD2; clone size: .; CDR3 DNA: TGCGCCAGCAGCCATTATCCGGGAGGGCCGTTAACCGGGGAGCTGTTTTTT; CDR3 protein: CASSHYPGGPLTGELFF
J gene: TRBJ1-1; V gene: TRBV5-5; D gene: .; clone size: .; CDR3 DNA: TGTGCCAGCAGCTTATATACTAACACTGAAGCTTTCTTT; CDR3 protein: CASSLYTNTEAFF